By sample share, the clone carrying this TCR beta chain is medium-sized (0.01 to 0.1%). What it recognizes is unknown. The sample is drawn from a study of OX40 agonist ivuxolimab in advanced cancers. Between the trimmed V and J ends, which lost 2 bases and 5 bases, there was a span of 7 bases. CDR3 length: 13 amino acids. Germline loops: CDR1 SGHTA, CDR2 FQGNSA. Only in-frame clones appear in the TCRdb table, and some are missing; sequencing was by immunoSEQ multiplex PCR. Among 61,000 or so clones listed, around 83% were seen once. Notes on the study in general: Researchers did not determine the expanded peripheral T cells' antigen specificity. Both CD4+ and CD8+ T cell populations in blood had undergone clonal expansion by week 6 at 0.1 to 3.0 mg/kg. Mean expanded clone counts were higher in CD8+ than CD4+ T cells.

The chain joins TRBV7-2 to TRBJ1-5, with D unclear. The specimen was CD4+ or CD8+ T cells sorted from blood, collected in a trial of the OX40 agonist ivuxolimab. The sequence came from an adult with an advanced solid tumor such as melanoma, head and neck, liver or kidney cancer. The CDR3 DNA reads as TGTGCCAGCAGCTTAAAAAGGGATCAGCCCCAGCATTTT. This gives the protein CASSLKRDQPQHF.